This TCR beta chain originates from a study of tumor and adjacent non-tumor tissue in lung cancer. This clonotype has at least ten counts. RNA was extracted from bulk tissue without any cell sorting. More than 3 cm separated this lung sample from the edge of the tumor. Three rounds of nested PCR, following a modified ARM-PCR protocol, produced the TCRbeta library. TCRdb re-called the multiplex PCR reads with MiXCR, one entry per CDR3 protein. The sample includes over 80,000 distinct CDR3 sequences, 80% of them seen just once. The source material was distant non-tumor lung tissue. This TCR derives from a man aged 55 to 70 with small cell lung cancer.

The CDR3 spells CASHPWQGSYNEQFF. Written as DNA, the CDR3 is TGTGCCAGCCACCCTTGGCAGGGCTCCTACAATGAGCAGTTCTTC. The V and J genes are TRBV6-1 and TRBJ2-1; maybe TRBD1 (5 bases). V lost 8 bases and J 0 bases, leaving 14 bases between the germline ends. Looked up from germline, CDR1 is MNHNS and CDR2 is SASEGT. The CDR3 is 15 residues long.